Below, one T cell receptor (beta chain) is given with its context. Method: immunoSEQ multiplex PCR; TCRdb's copy keeps in-frame clones and lacks some. The sample lists 6,000 or so clones, 60% to 85% seen once, with roughly 40% in the top ten. The source of the sample is a study of chemoradiotherapy in HPV16-positive cancers. The source of this sequence is a human donor with HPV-associated anogenital cancer. The sample was taken from a patient who underwent chemoradiotherapy.

In nucleotides, the CDR3 is TGTGCCAGCAGCGTAGACAGGGGGCGAAGGAATGAGCAGTTCTTC. This gives the protein CASSVDRGRRNEQFF. J is TRBJ2-1 and V is TRBV9, with 9 bases aligning to TRBD1. Losses at the gene ends were 0 bases for V and 7 bases for J; bases not matched to a gene: 5. Per germline, CDR1 SGDLS and CDR2 YYNGEE. The CDR3 runs to 15 residues. Looking up the rest from reference TRBV9 and TRBJ2-1 gives the full variable domain: DSGVTQTPKHLITATGQRVTLRCSPRSGDLSVYWYQQSLDQGLQFLIQYYNGEERAKGNILERFSAQQFPDLHSELNLSSLELGDSALYFCASSVDRGRRNEQFFGPGTRLTVL.